Following are 20 T cell receptor beta chains from one sample sequenced in a study of blood T cell repertoires in COVID-19. The assay was immunoSEQ multiplex PCR, and TCRdb's table has in-frame clones only and misses some. The sample shows 270,000 or so clones, more than 70% of them seen only once. The sample consisted of PBMCs or T cells enriched from blood (not recorded which). The source of these receptors is a woman aged 40 to 50 with acute COVID-19.

The V call is TRBV30, the J call TRBJ1-1; perhaps TRBD1 as D (5 bases). V shed 2 bases and J shed 6 bases, with 13 bases lying between them. There are 13 residues in the CDR3. Germline CDR1 and CDR2: GTSNPN and SVGIG (reference sequence). CDR3 sequence: CAWSQGLIAEAFF. The CDR3 DNA reads as TGTGCCTGGAGTCAGGGTTTGATCGCTGAAGCTTTCTTT.

The chain couples TRBV9 to TRBJ2-1; 7 bases fit TRBD2. Trimming took 3 bases from V and 0 from J; bases not matched to a gene: 3. The length of the CDR3 is 15 residues. Per germline, CDR1 SGDLS and CDR2 YYNGEE. The CDR3 sequence is CASSATSDSYNEQFF. The CDR3 DNA follows: TGTGCCAGCAGCGCCACTAGCGACTCCTACAATGAGCAGTTCTTC.

The rearrangement uses TRBV4-3 and TRBJ1-3; D remains unclear. Germline V lookup: CDR1 LGHNA, CDR2 YSLEER. This CDR3 contains 16 residues. V lost 0 bases and J 0 bases, leaving 9 bases between the germline ends. CDR3 in DNA: TGCGCCAGCAGCCAAGATGGAGGGAACTCTGGAAACACCATATATTTT. Its translation: CASSQDGGNSGNTIYF.

The chain has TRBV28 and TRBJ1-2; 8 nucleotides agree with TRBD1. Germline CDR1 reads MDHEN; CDR2 reads SYDVKM. The CDR3 length is 15 residues. Trimming cost V 10 bases and J 7 bases; bases outside gene matches: 17. The CDR3 bases are TGTGCCACACGCGTAAGCGGACAGGGCTTACGTGGCTACACCTTC. This sequence encodes CATRVSGQGLRGYTF.

The chain carries TRBV30 and TRBJ1-2; TRBD1 aligns across 9 bases. CDR1 is GTSNPN and CDR2 is SVGIG in the germline V gene (reference sequence). The CDR3 extends over 11 amino acids. V was clipped by 5 bases and J by 7 bases; unmatched bases: 2. The CDR3 DNA reads TGTGCCTGGGAACAGGGGGCTGGCTACACCTTC. Translated, it gives CAWEQGAGYTF.

The rearrangement joins TRBV4-1 to TRBJ2-5, with D possibly being TRBD1 (6 bases). The CDR3 has 15 amino acids. Between the trimmed V and J ends, which lost 3 bases and 4 bases, there was a span of 15 bases. Germline V CDR1 and CDR2: MGHRA, YSYEKL. The CDR3 region has the DNA TGCGCCAGCAGCCAGGCGCAGGGGATCGGAGAGACCCAGTACTTC. It is translated as CASSQAQGIGETQYF.

This clone has a handful of counts. The chain joins TRBV27 to TRBJ1-4; 8 nucleotides match TRBD1. Trimming took 5 bases from V and 6 from J; bases not matched to a gene: 8. The CDR3 is 15 amino acids. Germline CDR1 reads MNHEY; CDR2 reads SMNVEV (reference sequence). Here the CDR3 DNA reads TGTGCCAGCAGTCCAGGACAGGGATGGGATGAAAAACTGTTTTTT. Translation gives CASSPGQGWDEKLFF.

Written as DNA, the CDR3 is TGCGCCAGCAGTGAGTCGAGTGGGAGTGGTAAGACCCAGTACTTC. Its translation is CASSESSGSGKTQYF. The chain uses TRBV10-1 and TRBJ2-5, with D tentatively TRBD2 (5 bases). The CDR3 has 15 residues. V lost 0 bases, J lost 6 bases, and 14 bases lay in between. Germline CDR1 WNHNN, CDR2 SYGVQD (reference sequence).

The chain couples TRBV19 to TRBJ2-1, with 11 bases that match TRBD2. Looked up from germline, CDR1 is LNHDA and CDR2 is SQIVND (reference sequence). CDR3 length: 15 residues. V gave up 6 bases and J gave up 5 bases; unmatched junction bases: 6. The CDR3: CASSLGLAVHNEQFF. The CDR3 DNA reads TGTGCCAGTAGCCTGGGACTAGCGGTTCACAATGAGCAGTTCTTC.

This CDR3 reads CASSLGQGLNEQYF. The CDR3, as DNA: TGTGCCAGCAGCCTCGGTCAGGGGCTAAATGAGCAGTACTTC. The chain combines TRBV2 with TRBJ2-7; D is possibly TRBD1 (6 bases). V lost 6 bases to trimming and J lost 7 bases, with 19 bases between them. CDR3 length equals 14 residues. Germline V gene sequence: CDR1 SNHLY, CDR2 FYNNEI. Filled out from reference TRBV2 and TRBJ2-7, the complete variable domain reads EPEVTQTPSHQVTQMGQEVILRCVPISNHLYFYWYRQILGQKVEFLVSFYNNEISEKSEIFDDQFSVERPDGSNFTLKIRSTKLEDSAMYFCASSLGQGLNEQYFGPGTRLTVT.

V is TRBV7-9 and J is TRBJ1-5, with 8 bases that match TRBD1. V trimming: 5 bases; J trimming: 11 bases; junction bases outside the gene matches: 5. CDR1 is SEHNR, CDR2 FQNEAQ, per germline (reference sequence). The CDR3 loop spans 12 amino acids. DNA of the CDR3: TGTGCCAGCAGCCCGGACAGGGAGTCCCAGCATTTT. This sequence encodes CASSPDRESQHF.

V is TRBV18 and J is TRBJ2-7; maybe TRBD1 (6 bases). Germline loops: CDR1 KGHSH, CDR2 LQKENI. V lost 1 base to trimming and J lost 2 bases, with 9 bases between them. The CDR3 has 14 residues. CDR3 DNA: TGTGCCAGCTCACCACTAGGACAGACCTACGAGCAGTACGTC. Translated, it gives CASSPLGQTYEQYV.

This chain connects TRBV5-4 to TRBJ1-3, with D perhaps TRBD1 (5 bases). Trimming shortened V by 1 base and J by 2 bases, and 13 bases separated the two germline ends. Looked up from germline, CDR1 is SGHNT and CDR2 is YYREEE (reference sequence). The length of the CDR3 is 16 residues. CDR3 sequence reads: CASSLIEPGAGNTIYF. CDR3 nucleotide sequence: TGTGCCAGCAGCTTGATTGAGCCGGGGGCTGGAAACACCATATATTTT.

The chain has TRBV29-1 and TRBJ2-5; 8 bases line up with TRBD1. The CDR3 is made up of 13 amino acids. The J segment lost 5 bases and the V segment lost 7 bases, leaving 9 bases of the junction unmatched. Germline values: CDR1 SQVTM, CDR2 ANQGSEA. The CDR3 bases are TGCAGCGCCCTAGGACAGGGAAGGGAGACCCAGTACTTC. Its protein is CSALGQGRETQYF.

Here the CDR3 reads CASSFRVSNSPLHF. The CDR3 nucleotides read TGTGCCAGCAGCTTCAGGGTTAGCAATTCACCCCTCCACTTT. The chain joins TRBV9 to TRBJ1-6; a possible D gene is TRBD1 (5 bases). CDR3 length: 14 amino acids. Trimming left V 4 bases short and J 7 bases short, with 12 bases between. Germline assignment: CDR1 SGDLS and CDR2 YYNGEE.

The table lists this clone with a count of one. The V gene is TRBV20-1, the J gene TRBJ2-3, with 8 bases fitting TRBD2. CDR1 and CDR2 (germline): DFQATT, SNEGSKA (reference sequence). The CDR3 contains 11 residues. The CDR3 sequence is CSGGDTDTQYF. CDR3 DNA sequence: TGCAGCGGGGGGGACACAGATACGCAGTATTTT.

The gene calls are TRBV19 and TRBJ2-3; D gene ambiguous. V was clipped by 5 bases and J by 2 bases, with 5 bases between them. From germline, CDR1 is LNHDA and CDR2 SQIVND (reference sequence). This CDR3 is 12 amino acids long. CDR3 amino acids: CASSQHTDTQYF. CDR3 bases: TGTGCCAGTAGTCAACACACAGATACGCAGTATTTT.

V is TRBV9 and J is TRBJ2-4, with 8 nucleotides matching TRBD2. V lost 0 bases and J lost 0; bases outside the gene matches: 5. The CDR3 totals 17 residues. The germline CDR1 and CDR2 sequences are SGDLS and YYNGEE. CDR3 sequence reads: CASSVDGGESAKNIQYF. The CDR3 DNA is TGTGCCAGCAGCGTAGACGGGGGGGAATCAGCCAAAAACATTCAGTACTTC.

The chain has TRBV9 and TRBJ2-3; 9 bases are shared with TRBD1. V shed 0 bases and J 2 bases; nucleotides not matched to a gene: 4. The CDR3 totals 16 residues. CDR1 is SGDLS and CDR2 is YYNGEE in the germline V gene. The CDR3 loop reads CASSVAGTGTTDTQYF. The CDR3 DNA reads TGTGCCAGCAGCGTAGCCGGGACAGGGACCACAGATACGCAGTATTTT.

The V and J genes are TRBV5-8 and TRBJ2-2, with 8 bases aligning to TRBD2. V shed 1 base and J 6 bases; nucleotides not matched to a gene: 8. The CDR3 is made up of 16 amino acids. CDR1 SGHTS and CDR2 YDEGEE come from the germline V gene. Here the CDR3 DNA reads TGTGCCAGCAGCTTGTTTCCTAGCGGGTGGGCCGGGGAGCTGTTTTTT. Its protein is CASSLFPSGWAGELFF.